This T cell receptor beta chain was profiled in a study of Graves' ophthalmopathy and Graves' hyperthyroidism. This clonotype was found many times. Its antigen is still unknown. Germline CDR1 is SGHTA and CDR2 is FQGNSA. V was pared by 6 bases and J by 1 base, with 12 bases between. The length of the CDR3 is 14 residues. Study-level findings and limits: Most thyroid-expanded clonotypes exceeding 0.001 frequency were also found in blood.

The sequenced template was RNA, covering the TCR beta CDR3 region. The workflow started with a first-round RT-PCR run with HTBI primers and then moved on to a second-round multiplex PCR. TCRdb re-analysed the multiplex PCR reads in MiXCR, keeping a single row per CDR3 protein. This table holds about 210,000 distinct CDR3 sequences, 29% found once. The specimen sequenced was peripheral blood. This chain joins TRBV7-2 and TRBJ2-5; a possible D gene is TRBD2 (6 bases). This TCR was sampled from a man in his fifties with Graves' ophthalmopathy. CDR3 nucleotide sequence: TGTGCCAGCAGTTCCAGCGGGTTCCAAGAGACCCAGTACTTC. Amino acid sequence: CASSSSGFQETQYF.